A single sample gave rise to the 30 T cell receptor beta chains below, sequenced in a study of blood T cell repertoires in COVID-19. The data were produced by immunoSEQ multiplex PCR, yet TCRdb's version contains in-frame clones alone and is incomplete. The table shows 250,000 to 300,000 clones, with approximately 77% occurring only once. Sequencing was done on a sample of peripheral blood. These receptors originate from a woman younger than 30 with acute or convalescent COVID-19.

The CDR3 DNA follows: TGTGCCAGCAGCTTAGGGGCAAGGGGAGGACTTGGGGCCAACGTCCTGACTTTC. This codes for CASSLGARGGLGANVLTF. The rearrangement joins TRBV7-9 to TRBJ2-6; a weak D match, TRBD2 (6 bases). The CDR3 is made up of 18 amino acids. The V gene's germline CDR1 is SEHNR and CDR2 FQNEAQ (reference sequence). V lost 1 base to trimming and J lost 3 bases, with 16 bases between them.

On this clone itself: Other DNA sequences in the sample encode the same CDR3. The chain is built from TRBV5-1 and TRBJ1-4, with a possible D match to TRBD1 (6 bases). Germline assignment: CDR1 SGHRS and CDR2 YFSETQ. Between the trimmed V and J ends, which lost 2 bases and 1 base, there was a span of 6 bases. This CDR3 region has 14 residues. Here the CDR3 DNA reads TGCGCCAGCAGCTTAGGGGGAACTAATGAAAAACTGTTTTTT. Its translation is CASSLGGTNEKLFF.

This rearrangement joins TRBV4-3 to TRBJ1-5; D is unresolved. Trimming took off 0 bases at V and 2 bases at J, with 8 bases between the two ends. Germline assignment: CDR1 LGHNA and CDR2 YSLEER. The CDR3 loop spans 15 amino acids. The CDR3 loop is CASSQDTSGNQPQHF. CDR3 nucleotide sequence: TGCGCCAGCAGCCAAGATACCAGTGGCAATCAGCCCCAGCATTTT.

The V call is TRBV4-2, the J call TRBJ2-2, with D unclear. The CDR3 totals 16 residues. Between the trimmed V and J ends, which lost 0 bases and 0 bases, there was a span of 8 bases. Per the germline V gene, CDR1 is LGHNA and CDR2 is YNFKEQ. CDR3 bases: TGTGCCAGCAGCCAAGAGGCGGCAGCGAACACCGGGGAGCTGTTTTTT. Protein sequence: CASSQEAAANTGELFF.

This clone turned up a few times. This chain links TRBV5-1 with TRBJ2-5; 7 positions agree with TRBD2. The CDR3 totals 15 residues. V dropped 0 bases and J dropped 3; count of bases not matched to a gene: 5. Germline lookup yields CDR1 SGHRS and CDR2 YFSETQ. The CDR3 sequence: CASSLGAGVKETQYF. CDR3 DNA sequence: TGCGCCAGCAGCTTGGGGGCGGGAGTAAAAGAGACCCAGTACTTC.

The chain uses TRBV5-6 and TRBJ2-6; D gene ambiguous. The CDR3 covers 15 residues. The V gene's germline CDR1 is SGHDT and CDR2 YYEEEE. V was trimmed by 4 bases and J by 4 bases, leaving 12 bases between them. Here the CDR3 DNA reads TGTGCCAGCAGCCCGGGTGCGCCAGGGGCCAACGTCCTGACTTTC. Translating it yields CASSPGAPGANVLTF. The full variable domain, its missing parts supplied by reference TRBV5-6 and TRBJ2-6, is DAGVTQSPTHLIKTRGQQVTLRCSPKSGHDTVSWYQQALGQGPQFIFQYYEEEERQRGNFPDRFSGHQFPNYSSELNVNALLLGDSALYLCASSPGAPGANVLTFGAGSRLTVL.

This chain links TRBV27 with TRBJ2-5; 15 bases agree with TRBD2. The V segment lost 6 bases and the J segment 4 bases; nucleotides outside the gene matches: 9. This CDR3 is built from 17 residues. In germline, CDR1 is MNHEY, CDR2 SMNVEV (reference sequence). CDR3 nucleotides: TGTGCCAGCAGCCTAGGACTAGCGGGAGGGCCGGGAGAGACCCAGTACTTC. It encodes CASSLGLAGGPGETQYF.

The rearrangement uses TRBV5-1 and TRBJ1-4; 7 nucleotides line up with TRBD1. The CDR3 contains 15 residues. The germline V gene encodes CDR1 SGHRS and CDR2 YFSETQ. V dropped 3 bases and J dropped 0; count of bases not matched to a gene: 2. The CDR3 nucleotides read TGCGCCAGCAGCTACGGACAGGCAACTAATGAAAAACTGTTTTTT. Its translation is CASSYGQATNEKLFF.

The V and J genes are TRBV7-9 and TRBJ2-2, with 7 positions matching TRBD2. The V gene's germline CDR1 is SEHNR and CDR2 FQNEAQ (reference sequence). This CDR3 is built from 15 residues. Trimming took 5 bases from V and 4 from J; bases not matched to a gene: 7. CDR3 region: CASSPLAYGTGELFF. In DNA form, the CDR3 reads TGTGCCAGCAGCCCACTAGCGTATGGCACCGGGGAGCTGTTTTTT.

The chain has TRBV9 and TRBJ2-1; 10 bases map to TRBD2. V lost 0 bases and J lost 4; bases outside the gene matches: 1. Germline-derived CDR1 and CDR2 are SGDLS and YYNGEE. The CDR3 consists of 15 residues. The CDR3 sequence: CASSVELAGYNEQFF. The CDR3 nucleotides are TGTGCCAGCAGCGTAGAACTAGCGGGGTACAATGAGCAGTTCTTC.

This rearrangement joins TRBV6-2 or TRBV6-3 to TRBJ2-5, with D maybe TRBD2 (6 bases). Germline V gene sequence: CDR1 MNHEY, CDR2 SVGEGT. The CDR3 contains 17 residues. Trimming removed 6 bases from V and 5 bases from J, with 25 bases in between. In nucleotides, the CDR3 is TGTGCCAGCAGCCTATCGCGGGGCCCGGGAAAGGGTGAGACCCAGTACTTC. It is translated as CASSLSRGPGKGETQYF.

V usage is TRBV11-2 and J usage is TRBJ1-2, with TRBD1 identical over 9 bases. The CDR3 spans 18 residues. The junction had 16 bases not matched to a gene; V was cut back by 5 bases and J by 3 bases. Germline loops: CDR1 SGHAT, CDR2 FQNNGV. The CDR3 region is CASSPHPGQGSMDYGYTF. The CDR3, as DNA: TGTGCCAGCAGCCCGCACCCGGGACAGGGATCTATGGACTATGGCTACACCTTC.

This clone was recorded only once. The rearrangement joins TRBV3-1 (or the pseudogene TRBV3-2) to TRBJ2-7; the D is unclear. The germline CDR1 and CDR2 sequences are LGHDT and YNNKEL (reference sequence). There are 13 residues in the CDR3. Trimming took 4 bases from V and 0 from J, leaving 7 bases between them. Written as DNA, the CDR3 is TGTGCCAGCAGCCGGCTAGGCTCCTACGAGCAGTACTTC. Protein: CASSRLGSYEQYF.

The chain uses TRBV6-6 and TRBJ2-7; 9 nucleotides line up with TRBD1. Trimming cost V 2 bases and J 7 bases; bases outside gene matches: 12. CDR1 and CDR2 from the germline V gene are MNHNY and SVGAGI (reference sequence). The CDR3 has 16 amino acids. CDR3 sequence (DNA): TGTGCCAGCAGTTACCCCGTCGGACAGGGGAGGCGAGAGCAGTACTTC. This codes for CASSYPVGQGRREQYF.

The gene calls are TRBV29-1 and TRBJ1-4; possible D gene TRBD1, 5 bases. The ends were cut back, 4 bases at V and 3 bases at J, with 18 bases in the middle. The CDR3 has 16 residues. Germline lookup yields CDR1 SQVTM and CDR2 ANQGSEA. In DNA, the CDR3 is TGCAGCGTTGGCCGGGACGGGGGAGCGGCTAATGAAAAACTGTTTTTT. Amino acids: CSVGRDGGAANEKLFF.

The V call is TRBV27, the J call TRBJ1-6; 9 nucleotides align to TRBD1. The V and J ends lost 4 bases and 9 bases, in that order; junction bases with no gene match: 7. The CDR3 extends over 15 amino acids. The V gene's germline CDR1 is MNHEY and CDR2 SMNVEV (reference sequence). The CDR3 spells CASSSSGQGSSPLHF. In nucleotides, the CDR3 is TGTGCCAGCAGTTCATCCGGACAGGGGAGTTCACCCCTCCACTTT.

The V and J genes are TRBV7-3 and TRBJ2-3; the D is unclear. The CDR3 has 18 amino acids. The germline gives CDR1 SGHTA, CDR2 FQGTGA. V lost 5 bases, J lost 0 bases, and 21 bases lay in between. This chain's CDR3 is CASSPDSLASPSTDTQYF. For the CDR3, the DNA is TGTGCCAGCAGCCCAGACTCCCTGGCTAGTCCTAGCACAGATACGCAGTATTTT.

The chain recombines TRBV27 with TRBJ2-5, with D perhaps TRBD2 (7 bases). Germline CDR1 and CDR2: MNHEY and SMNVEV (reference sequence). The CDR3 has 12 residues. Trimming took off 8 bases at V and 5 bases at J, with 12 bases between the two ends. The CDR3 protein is CASSRGHETQYF. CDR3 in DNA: TGTGCCAGCTCGCGGGGGCACGAGACCCAGTACTTC.

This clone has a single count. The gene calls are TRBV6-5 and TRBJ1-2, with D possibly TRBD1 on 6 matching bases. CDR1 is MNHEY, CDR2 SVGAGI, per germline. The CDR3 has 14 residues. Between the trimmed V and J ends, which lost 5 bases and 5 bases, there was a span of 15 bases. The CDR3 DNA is TGTGCCAGCAGTCCGGCTCAGGGGTGGTATGGCTACACCTTC. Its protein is CASSPAQGWYGYTF.

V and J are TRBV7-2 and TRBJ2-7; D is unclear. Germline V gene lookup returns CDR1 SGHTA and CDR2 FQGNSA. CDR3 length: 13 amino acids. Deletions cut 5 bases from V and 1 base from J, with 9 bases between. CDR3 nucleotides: TGTGCCAGCAGCGCTAGTAGTTCCTACGAGCAGTACTTC. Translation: CASSASSSYEQYF. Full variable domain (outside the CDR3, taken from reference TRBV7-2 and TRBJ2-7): GAGVSQSPSNKVTEKGKDVELRCDPISGHTALYWYRQSLGQGLEFLIYFQGNSAPDKSGLPSDRFSAERTGGSVSTLTIQRTQQEDSAVYLCASSASSSYEQYFGPGTRLTVT.

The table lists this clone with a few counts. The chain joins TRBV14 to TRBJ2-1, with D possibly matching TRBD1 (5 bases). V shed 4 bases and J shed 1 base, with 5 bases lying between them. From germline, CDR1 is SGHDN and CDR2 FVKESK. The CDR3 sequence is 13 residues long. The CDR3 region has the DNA TGTGCCAGCAGCCGACAGTCCTACAATGAGCAGTTCTTC. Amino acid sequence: CASSRQSYNEQFF.

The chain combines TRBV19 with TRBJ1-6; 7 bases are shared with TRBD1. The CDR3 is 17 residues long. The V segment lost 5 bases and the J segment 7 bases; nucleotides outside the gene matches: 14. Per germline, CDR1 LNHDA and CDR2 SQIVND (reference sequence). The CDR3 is CASSDWRQGAMNSPLHF. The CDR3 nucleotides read TGTGCCAGTAGTGACTGGAGACAGGGCGCCATGAATTCACCCCTCCACTTT. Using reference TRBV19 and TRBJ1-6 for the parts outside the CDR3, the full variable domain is DGGITQSPKYLFRKEGQNVTLSCEQNLNHDAMYWYRQDPGQGLRLIYYSQIVNDFQKGDIAEGYSVSREKKESFPLTVTSAQKNPTAFYLCASSDWRQGAMNSPLHFGNGTRLTVT.

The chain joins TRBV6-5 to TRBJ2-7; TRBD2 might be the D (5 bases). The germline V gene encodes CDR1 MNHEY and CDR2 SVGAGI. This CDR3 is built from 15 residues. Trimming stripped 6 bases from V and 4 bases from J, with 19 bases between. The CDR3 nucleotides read TGTGCCAGCAGCCCCTCGATAGCGCAAATGTACGAGCAGTACTTC. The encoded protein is CASSPSIAQMYEQYF.

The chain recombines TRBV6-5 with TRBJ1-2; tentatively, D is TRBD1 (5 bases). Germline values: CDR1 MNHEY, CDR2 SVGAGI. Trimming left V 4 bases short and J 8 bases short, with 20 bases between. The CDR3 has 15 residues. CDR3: CASSSGGTGLEGYTF. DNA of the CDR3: TGTGCCAGCAGTTCGGGGGGGACTGGATTGGAAGGCTACACCTTC.

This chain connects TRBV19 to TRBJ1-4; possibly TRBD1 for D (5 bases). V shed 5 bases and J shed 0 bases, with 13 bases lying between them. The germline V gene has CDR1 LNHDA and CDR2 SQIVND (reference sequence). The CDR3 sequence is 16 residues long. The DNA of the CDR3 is TGTGCCAGTAGTCCCGGGACTTTCGCAACTAATGAAAAACTGTTTTTT. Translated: CASSPGTFATNEKLFF.

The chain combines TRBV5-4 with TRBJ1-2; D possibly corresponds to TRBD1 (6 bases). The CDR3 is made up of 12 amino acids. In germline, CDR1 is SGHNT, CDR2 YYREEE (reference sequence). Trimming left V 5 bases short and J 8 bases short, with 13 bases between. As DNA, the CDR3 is TGTGCCAGCAGACAGGGAGTAGGGGGCTACACCTTC. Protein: CASRQGVGGYTF. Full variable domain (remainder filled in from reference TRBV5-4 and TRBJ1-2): ETGVTQSPTHLIKTRGQQVTLRCSSQSGHNTVSWYQQALGQGPQFIFQYYREEENGRGNFPPRFSGLQFPNYSSELNVNALELDDSALYLCASRQGVGGYTFGSGTRLTVV.

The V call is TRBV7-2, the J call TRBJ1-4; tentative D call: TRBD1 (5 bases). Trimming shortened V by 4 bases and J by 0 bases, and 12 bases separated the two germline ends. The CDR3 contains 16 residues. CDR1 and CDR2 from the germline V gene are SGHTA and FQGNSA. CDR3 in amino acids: CASSYDRPTTNEKLFF. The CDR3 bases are TGTGCCAGCAGCTATGACAGACCTACAACTAATGAAAAACTGTTTTTT.

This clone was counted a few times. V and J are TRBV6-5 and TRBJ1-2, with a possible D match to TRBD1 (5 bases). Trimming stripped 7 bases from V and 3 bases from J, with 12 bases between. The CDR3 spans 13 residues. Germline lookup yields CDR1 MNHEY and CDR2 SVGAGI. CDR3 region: CASNPGRDYGYTF. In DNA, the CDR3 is TGTGCCAGCAACCCAGGGAGGGACTATGGCTACACCTTC.

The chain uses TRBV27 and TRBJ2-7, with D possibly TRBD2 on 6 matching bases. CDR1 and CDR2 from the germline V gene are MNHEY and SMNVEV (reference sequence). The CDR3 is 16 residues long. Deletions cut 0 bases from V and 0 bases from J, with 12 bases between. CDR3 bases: TGTGCCAGCAGTTTATCTGGGGACGGGAGCTCCTACGAGCAGTACTTC. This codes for CASSLSGDGSSYEQYF.

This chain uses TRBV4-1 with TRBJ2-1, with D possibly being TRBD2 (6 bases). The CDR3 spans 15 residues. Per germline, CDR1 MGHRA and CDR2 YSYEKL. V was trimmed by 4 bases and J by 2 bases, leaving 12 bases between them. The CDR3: CASSLLGGTYNEQFF. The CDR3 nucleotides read TGCGCCAGCAGCCTCCTGGGCGGGACCTACAATGAGCAGTTCTTC.